A single TCR beta chain is shown here with its context. Its antigen remains unknown. CDR3 size: 16 residues. This sample is part of a study of shared clonotypes between healthy human individuals. Study-wide findings and caveats: Only blood samples were collected, and tissue repertoires likely differ. Clonotype sharing among donors, it was expected, would be affected by sequencing depth. Incomplete sequencing of sorted subsets was indicated by rarefaction despite large depth.

Assay runs were performed at deep level. Clones were sequenced by immunoSEQ multiplex PCR, and TCRdb holds only the in-frame ones, with some missing. The data show 190,000 or so clones, approximately 61% seen once. The sequence derives from a man aged 25 to 40 in good health. The sample was memory CD4+ T cells sorted from blood. Sample subset: CD45RA-negative fraction. The V and J genes are TRBV21-1 and TRBJ1-2; the table's D call of TRBD1 was not tested on the DNA. TRBV21-1 is tagged as a pseudogene. The CDR3 loop reads CASSKALKDREGGYTF. The CDR3 DNA reads TGTGCCAGCAGCAAAGCGCTAAAGGACAGGGAGGGTGGCTACACCTTC.